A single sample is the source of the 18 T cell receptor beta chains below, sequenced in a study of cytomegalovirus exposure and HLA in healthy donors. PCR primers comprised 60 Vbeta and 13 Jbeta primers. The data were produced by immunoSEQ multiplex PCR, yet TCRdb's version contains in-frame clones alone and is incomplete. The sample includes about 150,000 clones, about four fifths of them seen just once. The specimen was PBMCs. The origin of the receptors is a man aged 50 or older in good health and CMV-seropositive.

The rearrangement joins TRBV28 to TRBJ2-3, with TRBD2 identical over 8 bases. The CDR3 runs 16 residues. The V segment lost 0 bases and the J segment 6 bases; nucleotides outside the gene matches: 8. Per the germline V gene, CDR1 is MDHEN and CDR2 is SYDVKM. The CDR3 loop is CASSLWGRGGDDTQYF. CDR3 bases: TGTGCCAGCAGTTTATGGGGACGGGGGGGAGATGATACGCAGTATTTT.

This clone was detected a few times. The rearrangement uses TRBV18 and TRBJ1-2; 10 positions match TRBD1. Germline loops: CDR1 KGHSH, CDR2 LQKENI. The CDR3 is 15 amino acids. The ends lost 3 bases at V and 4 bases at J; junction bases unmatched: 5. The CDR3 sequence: CASSPTGGTSYGYTF. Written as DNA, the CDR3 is TGTGCCAGCTCACCGACAGGGGGCACGTCCTATGGCTACACCTTC.

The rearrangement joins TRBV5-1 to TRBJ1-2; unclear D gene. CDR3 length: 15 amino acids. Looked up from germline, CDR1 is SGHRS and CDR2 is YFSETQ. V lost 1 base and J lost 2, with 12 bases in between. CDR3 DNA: TGCGCCAGCAGCTTGTATAGTTCGATGAACTATGGCTACACCTTC. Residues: CASSLYSSMNYGYTF.

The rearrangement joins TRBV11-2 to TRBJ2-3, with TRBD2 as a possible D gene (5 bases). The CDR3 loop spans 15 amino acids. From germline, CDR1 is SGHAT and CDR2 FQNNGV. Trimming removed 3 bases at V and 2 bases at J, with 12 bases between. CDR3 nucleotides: TGTGCCAGCAGCTTTTCAGGACTTACCACAGATACGCAGTATTTT. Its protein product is CASSFSGLTTDTQYF.

The CDR3 loop is CSVVLSSYNEQFF. CDR3 nucleotides: TGCAGCGTTGTATTGAGCTCCTACAATGAGCAGTTCTTC. This chain connects TRBV29-1 to TRBJ2-1; D ambiguous. This CDR3 spans 13 amino acids. Trimming pared 4 bases from V and 0 bases from J, leaving 7 bases between. Germline assignment: CDR1 SQVTM and CDR2 ANQGSEA.

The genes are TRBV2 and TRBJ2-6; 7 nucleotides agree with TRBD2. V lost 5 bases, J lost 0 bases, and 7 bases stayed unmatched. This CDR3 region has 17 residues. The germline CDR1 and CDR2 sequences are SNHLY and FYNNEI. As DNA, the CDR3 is TGTGCCAGCAGTTCAGCGGGACCGAGCTCTGGGGCCAACGTCCTGACTTTC. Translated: CASSSAGPSSGANVLTF.

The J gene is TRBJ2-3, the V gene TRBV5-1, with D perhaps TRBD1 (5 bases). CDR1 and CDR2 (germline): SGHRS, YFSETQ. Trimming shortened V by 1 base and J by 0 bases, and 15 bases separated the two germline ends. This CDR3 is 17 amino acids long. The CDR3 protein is CASSLLSGSSSTDTQYF. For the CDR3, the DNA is TGCGCCAGCAGCTTGTTATCAGGGTCCTCTAGCACAGATACGCAGTATTTT.

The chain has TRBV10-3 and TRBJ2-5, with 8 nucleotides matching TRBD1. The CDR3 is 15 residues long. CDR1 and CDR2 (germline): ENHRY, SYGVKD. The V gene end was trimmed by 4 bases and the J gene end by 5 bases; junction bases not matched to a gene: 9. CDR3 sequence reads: CAISGTDRESETQYF. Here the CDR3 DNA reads TGTGCCATCAGTGGAACGGACAGGGAATCGGAGACCCAGTACTTC.

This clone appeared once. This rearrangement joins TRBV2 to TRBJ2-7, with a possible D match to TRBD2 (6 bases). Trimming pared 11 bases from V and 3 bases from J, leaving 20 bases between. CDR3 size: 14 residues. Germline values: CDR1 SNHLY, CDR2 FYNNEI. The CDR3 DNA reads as TGTGCCGGGGGGATCGGAGGGGTTGGCTACGAGCAGTACTTC. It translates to CAGGIGGVGYEQYF.

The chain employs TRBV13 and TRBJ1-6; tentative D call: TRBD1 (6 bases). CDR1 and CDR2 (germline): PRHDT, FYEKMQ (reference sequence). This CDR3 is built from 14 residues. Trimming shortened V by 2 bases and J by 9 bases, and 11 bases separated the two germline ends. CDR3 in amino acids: CASSLNRDGSPLHF. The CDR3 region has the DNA TGTGCCAGCAGCTTAAACAGGGACGGTTCACCCCTCCACTTT.

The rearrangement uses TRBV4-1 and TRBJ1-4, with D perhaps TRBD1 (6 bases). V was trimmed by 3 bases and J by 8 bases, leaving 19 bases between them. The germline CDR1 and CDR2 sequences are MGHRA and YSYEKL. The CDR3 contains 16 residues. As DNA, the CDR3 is TGCGCCAGCAGCCAGCCCGGGACAAGAGAAAGGGAAAAACTGTTTTTT. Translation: CASSQPGTREREKLFF.

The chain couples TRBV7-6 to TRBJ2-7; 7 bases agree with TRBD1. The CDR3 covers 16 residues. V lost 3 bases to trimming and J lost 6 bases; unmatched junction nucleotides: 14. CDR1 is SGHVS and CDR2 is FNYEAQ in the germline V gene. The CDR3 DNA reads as TGTGCCAGCAGCTTGAGGGGGCCGGGCCAAGGCGGCGAGCAGTACTTC. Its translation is CASSLRGPGQGGEQYF.

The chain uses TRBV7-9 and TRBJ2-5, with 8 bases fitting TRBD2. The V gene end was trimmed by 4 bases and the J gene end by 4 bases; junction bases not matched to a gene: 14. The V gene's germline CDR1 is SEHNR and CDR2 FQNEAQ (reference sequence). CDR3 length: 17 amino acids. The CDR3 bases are TGTGCCAGCAGCTCCCTGGCCGGGAGGGCCGAGGGAGAGACCCAGTACTTC. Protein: CASSSLAGRAEGETQYF. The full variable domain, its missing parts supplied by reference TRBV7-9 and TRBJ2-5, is DTGVSQNPRHKITKRGQNVTFRCDPISEHNRLYWYRQTLGQGPEFLTYFQNEAQLEKSRLLSDRFSAERPKGSFSTLEIQRTEQGDSAMYLCASSSLAGRAEGETQYFGPGTRLLVL.

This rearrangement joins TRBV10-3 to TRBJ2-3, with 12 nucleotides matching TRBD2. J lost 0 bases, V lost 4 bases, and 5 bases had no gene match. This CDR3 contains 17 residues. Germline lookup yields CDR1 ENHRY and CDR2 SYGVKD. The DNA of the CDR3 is TGTGCCATCAGTGGGCTAGCGGGAGGGCCGAGCACAGATACGCAGTATTTT. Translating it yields CAISGLAGGPSTDTQYF.

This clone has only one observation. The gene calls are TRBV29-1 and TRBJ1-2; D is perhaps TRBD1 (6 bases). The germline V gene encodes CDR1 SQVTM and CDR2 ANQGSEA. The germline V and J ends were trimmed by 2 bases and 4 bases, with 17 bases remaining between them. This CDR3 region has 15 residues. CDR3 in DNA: TGCAGCGTTGAACCACCGACAGGAGAAGGCTATGGCTACACCTTC. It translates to CSVEPPTGEGYGYTF.

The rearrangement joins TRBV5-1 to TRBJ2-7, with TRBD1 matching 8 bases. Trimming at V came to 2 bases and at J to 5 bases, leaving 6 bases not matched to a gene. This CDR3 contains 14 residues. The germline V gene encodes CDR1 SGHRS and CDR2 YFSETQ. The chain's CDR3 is CASSLTGGIDEQYF. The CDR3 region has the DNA TGCGCCAGCAGCTTAACAGGGGGAATCGACGAGCAGTACTTC.

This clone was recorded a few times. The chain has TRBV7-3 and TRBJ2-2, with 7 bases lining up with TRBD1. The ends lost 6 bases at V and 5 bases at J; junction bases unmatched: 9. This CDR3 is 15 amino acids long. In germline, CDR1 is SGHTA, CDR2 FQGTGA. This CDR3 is CASSPGTVVTGELFF. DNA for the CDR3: TGTGCCAGCAGTCCCGGGACAGTGGTTACCGGGGAGCTGTTTTTT. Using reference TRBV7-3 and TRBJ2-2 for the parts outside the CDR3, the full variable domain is GAGVSQTPSNKVTEKGKYVELRCDPISGHTALYWYRQSLGQGPEFLIYFQGTGAADDSGLPNDRFFAVRPEGSVSTLKIQRTERGDSAVYLCASSPGTVVTGELFFGEGSRLTVL.

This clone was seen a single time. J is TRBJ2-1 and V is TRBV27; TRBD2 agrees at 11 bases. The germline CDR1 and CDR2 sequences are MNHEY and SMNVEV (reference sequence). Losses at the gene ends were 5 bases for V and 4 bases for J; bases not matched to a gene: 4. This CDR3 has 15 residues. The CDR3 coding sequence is TGTGCCAGCAGTCTCACTAGCGGGAGTTACAATGAGCAGTTCTTC. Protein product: CASSLTSGSYNEQFF.